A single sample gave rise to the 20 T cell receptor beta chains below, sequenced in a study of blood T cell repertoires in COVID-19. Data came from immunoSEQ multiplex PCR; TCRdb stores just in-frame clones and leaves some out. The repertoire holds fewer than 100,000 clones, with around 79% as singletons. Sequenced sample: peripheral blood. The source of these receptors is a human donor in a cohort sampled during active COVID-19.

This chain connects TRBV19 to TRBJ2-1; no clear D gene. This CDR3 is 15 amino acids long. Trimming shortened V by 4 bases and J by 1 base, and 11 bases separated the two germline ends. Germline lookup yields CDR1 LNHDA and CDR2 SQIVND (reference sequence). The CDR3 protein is CASSTLFESYNEQFF. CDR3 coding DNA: TGTGCCAGTAGTACGTTGTTTGAGTCCTACAATGAGCAGTTCTTC.

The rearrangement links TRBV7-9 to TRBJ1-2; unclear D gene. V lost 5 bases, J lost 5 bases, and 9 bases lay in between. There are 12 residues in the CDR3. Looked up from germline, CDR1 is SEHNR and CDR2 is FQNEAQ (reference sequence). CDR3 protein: CASSPGVYGYTF. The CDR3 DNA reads TGTGCCAGCAGCCCAGGCGTATATGGCTACACCTTC.

The CDR3 protein is CASSEVEARGGTGAFF. The CDR3 DNA follows: TGTGCCAGCAGTGAGGTGGAAGCTCGTGGGGGGACTGGGGCTTTCTTT. The chain couples TRBV2 to TRBJ1-1; a possible D gene is TRBD1 (5 bases). There are 16 residues in the CDR3. Trimming left V 3 bases short and J 11 bases short, with 25 bases between. Germline CDR1 SNHLY, CDR2 FYNNEI. The whole variable domain, remainder taken from reference TRBV2 and TRBJ1-1, is EPEVTQTPSHQVTQMGQEVILRCVPISNHLYFYWYRQILGQKVEFLVSFYNNEISEKSEIFDDQFSVERPDGSNFTLKIRSTKLEDSAMYFCASSEVEARGGTGAFFGQGTRLTVV.

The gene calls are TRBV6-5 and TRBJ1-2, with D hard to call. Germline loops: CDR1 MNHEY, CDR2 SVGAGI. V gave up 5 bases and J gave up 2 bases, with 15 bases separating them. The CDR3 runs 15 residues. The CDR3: CASSKTPGVNYGYTF. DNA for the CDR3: TGTGCCAGCAGTAAAACCCCCGGGGTGAACTATGGCTACACCTTC.

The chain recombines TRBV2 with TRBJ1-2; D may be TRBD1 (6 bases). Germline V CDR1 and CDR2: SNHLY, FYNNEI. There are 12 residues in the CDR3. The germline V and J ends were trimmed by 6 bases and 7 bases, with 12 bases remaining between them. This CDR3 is CASSEDSRGYTF. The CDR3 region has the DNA TGTGCCAGCAGCGAGGACAGTCGTGGCTACACCTTC. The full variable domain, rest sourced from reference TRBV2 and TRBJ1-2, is EPEVTQTPSHQVTQMGQEVILRCVPISNHLYFYWYRQILGQKVEFLVSFYNNEISEKSEIFDDQFSVERPDGSNFTLKIRSTKLEDSAMYFCASSEDSRGYTFGSGTRLTVV.

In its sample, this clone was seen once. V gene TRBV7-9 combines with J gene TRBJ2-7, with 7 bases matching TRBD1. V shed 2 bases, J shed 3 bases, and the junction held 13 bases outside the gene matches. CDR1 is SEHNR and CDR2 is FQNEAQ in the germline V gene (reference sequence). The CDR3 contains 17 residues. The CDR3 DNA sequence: TGTGCCAGCAGCTTATTTGGTAGGGGGCGCTTCCACTACGAGCAGTACTTC. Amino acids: CASSLFGRGRFHYEQYF.

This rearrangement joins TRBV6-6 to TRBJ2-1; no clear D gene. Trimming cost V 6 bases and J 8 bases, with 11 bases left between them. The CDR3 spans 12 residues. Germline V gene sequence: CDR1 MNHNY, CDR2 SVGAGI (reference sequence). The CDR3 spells CASSPGRDEQFF. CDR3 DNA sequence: TGTGCCAGCAGCCCCGGTCGGGATGAGCAGTTCTTC.

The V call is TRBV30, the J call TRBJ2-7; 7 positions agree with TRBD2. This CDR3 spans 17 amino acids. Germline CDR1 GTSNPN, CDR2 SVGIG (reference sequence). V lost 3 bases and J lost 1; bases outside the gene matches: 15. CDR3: CAWSVSFLTGRSYEQYF. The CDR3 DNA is TGTGCCTGGAGCGTCTCCTTTTTAACCGGGAGGTCCTACGAGCAGTACTTC.

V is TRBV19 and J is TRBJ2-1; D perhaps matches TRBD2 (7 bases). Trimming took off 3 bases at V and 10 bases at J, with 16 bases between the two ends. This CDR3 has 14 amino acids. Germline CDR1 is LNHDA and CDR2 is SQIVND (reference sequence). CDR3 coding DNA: TGTGCCAGTAGTATCCCCGGGGGGCAGTCCGAGCAGTTCTTC. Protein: CASSIPGGQSEQFF.

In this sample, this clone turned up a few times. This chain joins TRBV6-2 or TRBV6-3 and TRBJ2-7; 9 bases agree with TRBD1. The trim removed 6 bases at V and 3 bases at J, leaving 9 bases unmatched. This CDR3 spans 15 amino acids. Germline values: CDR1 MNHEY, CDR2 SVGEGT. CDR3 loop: CASRPPGQGGYEQYF. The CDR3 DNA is TGTGCCAGCAGACCTCCGGGACAGGGAGGCTACGAGCAGTACTTC.

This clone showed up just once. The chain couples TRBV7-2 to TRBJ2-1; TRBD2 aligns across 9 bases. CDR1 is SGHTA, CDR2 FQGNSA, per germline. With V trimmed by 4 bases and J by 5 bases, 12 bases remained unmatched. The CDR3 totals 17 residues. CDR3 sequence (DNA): TGTGCCAGCAGCTCCGACTGGGCTAGCGGGGTTAACAATGAGCAGTTCTTC. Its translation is CASSSDWASGVNNEQFF. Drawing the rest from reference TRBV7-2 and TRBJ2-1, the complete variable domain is GAGVSQSPSNKVTEKGKDVELRCDPISGHTALYWYRQSLGQGLEFLIYFQGNSAPDKSGLPSDRFSAERTGGSVSTLTIQRTQQEDSAVYLCASSSDWASGVNNEQFFGPGTRLTVL.

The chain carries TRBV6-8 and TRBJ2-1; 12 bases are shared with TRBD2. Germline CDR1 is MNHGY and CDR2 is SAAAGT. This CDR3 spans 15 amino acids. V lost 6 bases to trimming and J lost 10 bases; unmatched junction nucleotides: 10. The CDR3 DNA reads TGTGCCAGCAGCTTAAGACTAGCGGGAGTAGGAGAGCAGTTCTTC. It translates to CASSLRLAGVGEQFF.

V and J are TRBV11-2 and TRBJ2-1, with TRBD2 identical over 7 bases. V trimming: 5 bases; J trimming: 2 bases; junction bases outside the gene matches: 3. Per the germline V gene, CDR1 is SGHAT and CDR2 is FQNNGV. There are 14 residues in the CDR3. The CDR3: CASSAGLAYNEQFF. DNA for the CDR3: TGTGCCAGCAGCGCAGGACTAGCCTACAATGAGCAGTTCTTC.

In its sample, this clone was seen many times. CDR3 loop: CASSPTPGGREQYF. The CDR3, as DNA: TGTGCCAGCAGCCCGACTCCCGGAGGTCGCGAGCAGTACTTC. The chain links TRBV3-1 (or the pseudogene TRBV3-2) to TRBJ2-7; TRBD2 might be the D (5 bases). The CDR3 is made up of 14 amino acids. Between the trimmed V and J ends, which lost 4 bases and 6 bases, there was a span of 16 bases. Germline V gene sequence: CDR1 LGHDT, CDR2 YNNKEL (reference sequence).

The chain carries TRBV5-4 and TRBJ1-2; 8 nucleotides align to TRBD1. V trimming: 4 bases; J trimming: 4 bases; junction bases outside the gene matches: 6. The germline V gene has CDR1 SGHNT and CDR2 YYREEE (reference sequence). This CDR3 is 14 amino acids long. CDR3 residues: CASSPLTGVYGYTF. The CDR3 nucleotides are TGTGCCAGCAGCCCCCTGACAGGGGTCTATGGCTACACCTTC.

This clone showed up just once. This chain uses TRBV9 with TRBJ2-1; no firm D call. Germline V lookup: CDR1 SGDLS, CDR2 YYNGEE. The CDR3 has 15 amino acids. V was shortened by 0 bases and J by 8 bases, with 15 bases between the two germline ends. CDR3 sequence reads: CASSVDEYIIYEQFF. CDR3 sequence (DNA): TGTGCCAGCAGCGTAGATGAGTATATTATCTATGAGCAGTTCTTC.

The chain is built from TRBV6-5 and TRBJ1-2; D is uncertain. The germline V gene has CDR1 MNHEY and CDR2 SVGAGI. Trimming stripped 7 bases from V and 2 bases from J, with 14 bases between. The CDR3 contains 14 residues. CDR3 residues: CASKISVVNYGYTF. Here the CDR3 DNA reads TGTGCCAGCAAAATTTCGGTCGTGAACTATGGCTACACCTTC.

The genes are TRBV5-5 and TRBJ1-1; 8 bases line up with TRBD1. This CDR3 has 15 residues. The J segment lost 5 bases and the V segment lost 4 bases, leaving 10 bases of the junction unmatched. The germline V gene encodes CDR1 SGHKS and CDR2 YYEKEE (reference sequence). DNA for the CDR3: TGTGCCAGCAGCCCGGGACAGGCGGAAAAAACTGAAGCTTTCTTT. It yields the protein CASSPGQAEKTEAFF.

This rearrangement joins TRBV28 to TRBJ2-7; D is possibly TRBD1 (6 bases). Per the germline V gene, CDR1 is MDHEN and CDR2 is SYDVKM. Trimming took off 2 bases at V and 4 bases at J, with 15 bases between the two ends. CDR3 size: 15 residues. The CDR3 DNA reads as TGTGCCAGCAGTTTAAGGACTGGGGGCGATTACGAGCAGTACTTC. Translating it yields CASSLRTGGDYEQYF.

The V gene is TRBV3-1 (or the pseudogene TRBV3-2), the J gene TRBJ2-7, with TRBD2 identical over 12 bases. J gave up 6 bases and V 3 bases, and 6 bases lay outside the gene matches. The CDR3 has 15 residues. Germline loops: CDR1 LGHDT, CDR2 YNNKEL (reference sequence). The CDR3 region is CASSHSSGRAGEQYF. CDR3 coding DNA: TGTGCCAGCAGCCATTCTAGCGGGAGGGCCGGCGAGCAGTACTTC.